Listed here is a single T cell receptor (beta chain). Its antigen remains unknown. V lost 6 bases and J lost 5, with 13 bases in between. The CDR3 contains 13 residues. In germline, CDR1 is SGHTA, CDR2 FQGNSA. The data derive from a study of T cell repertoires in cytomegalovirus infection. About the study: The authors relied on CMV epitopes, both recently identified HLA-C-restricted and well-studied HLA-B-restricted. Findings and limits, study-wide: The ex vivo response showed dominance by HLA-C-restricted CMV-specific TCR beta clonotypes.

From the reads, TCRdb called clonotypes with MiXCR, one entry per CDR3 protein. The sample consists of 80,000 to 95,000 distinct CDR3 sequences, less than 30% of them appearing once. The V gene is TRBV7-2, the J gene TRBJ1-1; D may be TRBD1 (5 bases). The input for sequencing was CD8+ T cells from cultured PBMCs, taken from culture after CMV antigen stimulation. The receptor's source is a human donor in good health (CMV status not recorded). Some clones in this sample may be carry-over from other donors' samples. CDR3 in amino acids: CASRPDRGTEAFF. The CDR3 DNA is TGTGCCAGCAGACCTGACAGAGGGACTGAAGCTTTCTTT.